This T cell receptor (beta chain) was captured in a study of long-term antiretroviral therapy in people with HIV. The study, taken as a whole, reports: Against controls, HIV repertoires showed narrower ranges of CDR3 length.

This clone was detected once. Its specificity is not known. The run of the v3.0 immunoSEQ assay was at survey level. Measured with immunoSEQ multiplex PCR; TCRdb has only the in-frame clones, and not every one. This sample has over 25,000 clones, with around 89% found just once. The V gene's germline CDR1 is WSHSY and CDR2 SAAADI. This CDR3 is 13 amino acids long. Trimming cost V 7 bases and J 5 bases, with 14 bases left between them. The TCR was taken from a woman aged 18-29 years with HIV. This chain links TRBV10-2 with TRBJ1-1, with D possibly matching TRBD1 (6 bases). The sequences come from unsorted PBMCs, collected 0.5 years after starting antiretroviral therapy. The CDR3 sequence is CASTEGGGTEAFF. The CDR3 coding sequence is TGCGCCAGCACCGAGGGGGGCGGGACTGAAGCTTTCTTT.